Below, 17 T cell receptor beta chains from the same sample are listed, as sequenced in a study of vaccination effects on CD4 cells after COVID-19. Antigen specificity for these receptors is unknown. Pools of viral peptides were used by the ViraFEST assay to expand antigen-specific CD4+ T cells ahead of sequencing. CD4+ T cell isolation took place after 10 days of culture. The study found no prior SARS-CoV-2 infection in the vaccine recipients, who tested negative for nucleocapsid antibodies. Repertoires were generated with immunoSEQ multiplex PCR, while TCRdb's copy carries only in-frame clones and drops some. Of 68,000 or so clones in the sample, 75% to 90% were seen once. Sequenced material: CD4+ T cells from PBMCs cultured with SARS-CoV-2 spike peptides, taken before COVID-19 vaccination. The receptors were gathered from a human donor who received a COVID-19 vaccine.

This chain connects TRBV6-5 to TRBJ2-3; 7 bases fit TRBD1. Germline V lookup: CDR1 MNHEY, CDR2 SVGAGI. The V and J ends lost 2 bases and 2 bases, in that order; junction bases with no gene match: 4. The CDR3 contains 15 residues. The CDR3 DNA reads as TGTGCCAGCAGTTACCGGGACAGCAACACAGATACGCAGTATTTT. Protein: CASSYRDSNTDTQYF.

V and J are TRBV5-1 and TRBJ1-2; D is unclear. This CDR3 is built from 16 residues. Germline V lookup: CDR1 SGHRS, CDR2 YFSETQ. V was pared by 0 bases and J by 0 bases, with 12 bases between. The CDR3 DNA reads TGCGCCAGCAGCTTGGGTTACGGAAAACCTAACTATGGCTACACCTTC. Its translation is CASSLGYGKPNYGYTF.

Worth noting for this clone: Within the sample, other DNA sequences also encode this same CDR3. The chain recombines TRBV4-3 with TRBJ1-2; 7 nucleotides align to TRBD1. This CDR3 has 13 residues. Unmatched junction bases numbered 3, after V lost 6 bases and J lost 2 bases. Germline assignment: CDR1 LGHNA and CDR2 YSLEER. The CDR3 nucleotides read TGCGCCAGCAGTCAGGGACAGAACTATGGCTACACCTTC. This codes for CASSQGQNYGYTF.

V is TRBV11-3 and J is TRBJ2-2, with D tentatively TRBD1 (6 bases). The ends were cut back, 1 base at V and 5 bases at J, with 11 bases in the middle. The V gene's germline CDR1 is SGHNT and CDR2 YENEEA. The CDR3 has 15 amino acids. CDR3 in DNA: TGTGCCAGCAGCTTAGCAGGGGCGGGTACCGGGGAGCTGTTTTTT. This gives the protein CASSLAGAGTGELFF.

The V gene is TRBV28, the J gene TRBJ2-3; 8 bases match TRBD2. After removal of 0 bases from V and 11 bases from J, the junction contained 10 bases not matched to a gene. Germline V gene data show CDR1 as MDHEN and CDR2 as SYDVKM. This CDR3 has 15 amino acids. CDR3 in DNA: TGTGCCAGCAGTTTATGGGCGGGGGGACGTCAGGGGCAGTATTTT. Protein: CASSLWAGGRQGQYF.

J is TRBJ2-6 and V is TRBV20-1; no clear D gene. Germline assignment: CDR1 DFQATT and CDR2 SNEGSKA (reference sequence). The CDR3 covers 14 residues. The V end was cut by 3 bases, the J end by 1 base, with 7 bases between. This CDR3 is CSASLSSGANVLTF. The CDR3 nucleotides read TGCAGTGCTAGTCTTAGTTCTGGGGCCAACGTCCTGACTTTC.

This rearrangement joins TRBV24-1 to TRBJ2-5; 7 bases agree with TRBD2. CDR3 length equals 14 residues. J was trimmed by 2 bases and V by 4 bases; bases with no gene match: 3. The germline V gene has CDR1 KGHDR and CDR2 SFDVKD. CDR3 in DNA: TGTGCCACCAGTGACCGGGGGGATCAAGAGACCCAGTACTTC. Its translation: CATSDRGDQETQYF.

The chain uses TRBV9 and TRBJ1-1; no reliable D call. This CDR3 comprises 13 residues. V dropped 2 bases and J dropped 3 bases, with 8 bases sitting between them. CDR1 SGDLS and CDR2 YYNGEE come from the germline V gene. CDR3 protein: CASSVRHHTEAFF. DNA for the CDR3: TGTGCCAGCAGCGTGAGACACCACACTGAAGCTTTCTTT.

The V and J genes are TRBV10-3 and TRBJ2-3; D possibly corresponds to TRBD1 (6 bases). CDR1 is ENHRY, CDR2 SYGVKD, per germline. Trimming removed 11 bases from V and 4 bases from J, with 16 bases in between. This CDR3 spans 13 amino acids. The CDR3 reads CAATFGGADTQYF. CDR3 DNA: TGTGCCGCGACGTTTGGGGGCGCAGATACGCAGTATTTT.

J is TRBJ2-7 and V is TRBV3-1 (or the pseudogene TRBV3-2), with a tentative D call TRBD2 (6 bases). Trimming removed 0 bases at V and 6 bases at J, with 21 bases between. CDR3 length: 17 amino acids. CDR1 is LGHDT and CDR2 is YNNKEL in the germline V gene (reference sequence). The CDR3 protein is CASSQDQVGGGCREQYV. In nucleotides, the CDR3 is TGTGCCAGCAGCCAAGATCAAGTAGGCGGAGGGTGTCGCGAGCAGTACGTC.

This chain links TRBV12-5 with TRBJ2-3; possible D gene TRBD2, 5 bases. In germline, CDR1 is LGHNT, CDR2 FRNRAP. The CDR3 consists of 14 residues. The V and J ends lost 2 bases and 0 bases respectively, with 6 bases between them. Written as DNA, the CDR3 is TGTGCTAGTGGTTTGCTAGCTAGCACAGATACGCAGTATTTT. Encoded protein: CASGLLASTDTQYF.

This sequence joins TRBV12-3 or TRBV12-4 and TRBJ1-5; 9 positions agree with TRBD1. The V gene end was trimmed by 5 bases and the J gene end by 7 bases; junction bases not matched to a gene: 3. This CDR3 contains 13 residues. The CDR3 region is CASSRTGEQPQHF. CDR3 nucleotide sequence: TGTGCCAGCAGTCGGACAGGGGAGCAGCCCCAGCATTTT.

This clone showed up just once. The chain recombines TRBV21-1 with TRBJ1-6; the tabulated D call, TRBD1, remains unverified against the DNA. TRBV21-1 counts as a pseudogene. The CDR3 runs 17 residues. The CDR3 region is CASKRGQGKSYNSPLHF. The CDR3 DNA reads TGTGCCAGCAAAAGGGGGCAGGGAAAGTCCTATAATTCACCCCTCCACTTT.

The chain combines TRBV5-1 with TRBJ2-7; no clear D gene. Germline values: CDR1 SGHRS, CDR2 YFSETQ. The CDR3 sequence is 14 residues long. Deletions cut 0 bases from V and 4 bases from J, with 11 bases between. The CDR3 loop is CASSLGAEPYEQYV. Here the CDR3 DNA reads TGCGCCAGCAGCTTGGGGGCCGAACCATACGAGCAGTACGTC.

This chain links TRBV3-1 (or the pseudogene TRBV3-2) with TRBJ1-2; a weak D match, TRBD1 (6 bases). This CDR3 has 15 residues. Germline lookup yields CDR1 LGHDT and CDR2 YNNKEL (reference sequence). V was shortened by 0 bases and J by 5 bases, with 13 bases between the two germline ends. Written as DNA, the CDR3 is TGTGCCAGCAGCCAAGATGTCACAGGGAGGTATGGCTACACCTTC. This translates into CASSQDVTGRYGYTF.

The chain has TRBV7-3 and TRBJ1-6, with D possibly matching TRBD1 (6 bases). Trimming cost V 7 bases and J 8 bases, with 18 bases left between them. The V gene's germline CDR1 is SGHTA and CDR2 FQGTGA. This CDR3 has 15 residues. As DNA, the CDR3 is TGTGCCAGCACCACCTCGGGGGGGCGTTATTCACCCCTCCACTTT. Translating it yields CASTTSGGRYSPLHF. Drawing the rest from reference TRBV7-3 and TRBJ1-6, the complete variable domain is GAGVSQTPSNKVTEKGKYVELRCDPISGHTALYWYRQSLGQGPEFLIYFQGTGAADDSGLPNDRFFAVRPEGSVSTLKIQRTERGDSAVYLCASTTSGGRYSPLHFGNGTRLTVT.

V gene TRBV11-3 combines with J gene TRBJ2-3, with D possibly TRBD2 on 6 matching bases. CDR3 size: 15 residues. CDR1 and CDR2 from the germline V gene are SGHNT and YENEEA. The V end was cut by 5 bases, the J end by 4 bases, with 16 bases between. The CDR3 region has the DNA TGTGCCAGCAGCCCCGGGACGTCGGGAGCAGATACGCAGTATTTT. It is translated as CASSPGTSGADTQYF.